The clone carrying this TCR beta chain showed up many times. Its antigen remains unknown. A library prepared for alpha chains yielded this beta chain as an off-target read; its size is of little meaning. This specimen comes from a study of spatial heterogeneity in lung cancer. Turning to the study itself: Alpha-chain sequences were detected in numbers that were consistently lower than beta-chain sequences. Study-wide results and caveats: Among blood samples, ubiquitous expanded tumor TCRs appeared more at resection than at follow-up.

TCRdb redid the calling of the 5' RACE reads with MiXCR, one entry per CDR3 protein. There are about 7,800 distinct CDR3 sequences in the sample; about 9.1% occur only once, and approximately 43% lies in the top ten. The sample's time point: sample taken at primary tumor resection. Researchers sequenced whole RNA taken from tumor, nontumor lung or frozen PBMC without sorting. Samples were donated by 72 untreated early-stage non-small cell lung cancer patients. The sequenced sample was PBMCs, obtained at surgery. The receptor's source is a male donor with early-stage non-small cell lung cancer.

CDR3 in amino acids: CASSRAGPYYEQYF. The CDR3 DNA reads TGTGCCAGCAGCCGGGCAGGGCCCTACTACGAGCAGTACTTC. The J gene is TRBJ2-7, the V gene TRBV6-5; TRBD1 might be the D (5 bases). V was trimmed by 6 bases and J by 3 bases, leaving 15 bases between them. This CDR3 has 14 residues. From germline, CDR1 is MNHEY and CDR2 SVGAGI.